Each of the 4 T cell receptor beta chains below was sequenced from the same sample in a study of PD-1 blockade in classical Hodgkin lymphoma. Each patient experienced a relapse that followed autologous stem cell transplantation, and brentuximab vedotin exposure varied. The table came from immunoSEQ multiplex PCR; TCRdb's copy has only in-frame clones and leaves some out. The sample consists of about 110,000 clones, 80% to 90% of them appearing once. Sequencing used peripheral blood mononuclear cells (PBMCs), obtained before the second cycle of nivolumab. The receptor set was obtained from a human donor with classical Hodgkin lymphoma.

This sequence joins TRBV6-6 and TRBJ2-1, with 7 bases matching TRBD2. Germline V gives CDR1 MNHNY, CDR2 SVGAGI (reference sequence). This CDR3 comprises 16 residues. The V and J ends lost 6 bases and 7 bases, in that order; junction bases with no gene match: 15. CDR3 bases: TGTGCCAGCAGCCCCCTCGGACTAGTTGGGGGGAATGAGCAGTTCTTC. Its translation: CASSPLGLVGGNEQFF.

The chain combines TRBV5-1 with TRBJ2-5, with 9 bases that match TRBD1. Germline V lookup: CDR1 SGHRS, CDR2 YFSETQ. The CDR3 covers 16 residues. V gave up 0 bases and J gave up 3 bases; unmatched junction bases: 6. The CDR3 DNA sequence: TGCGCCAGCAGCTTGGCAAACAGGGGGCGGGAAGAGACCCAGTACTTC. It codes for CASSLANRGREETQYF.

The rearrangement joins TRBV2 to TRBJ2-7, with 7 bases fitting TRBD1. J was trimmed by 5 bases and V by 6 bases; bases with no gene match: 7. CDR3 size: 13 residues. Germline values: CDR1 SNHLY, CDR2 FYNNEI. CDR3 sequence: CASRLGGTNEQYF. CDR3 DNA: TGTGCCAGCAGATTAGGGGGCACTAACGAGCAGTACTTC. The full variable domain, rest sourced from reference TRBV2 and TRBJ2-7, is EPEVTQTPSHQVTQMGQEVILRCVPISNHLYFYWYRQILGQKVEFLVSFYNNEISEKSEIFDDQFSVERPDGSNFTLKIRSTKLEDSAMYFCASRLGGTNEQYFGPGTRLTVT.

The table lists this clone with a few counts. The chain has TRBV7-2 and TRBJ1-3; 11 positions agree with TRBD1. Germline trimming cut 3 bases from V and 4 bases from J; bases unmatched to any gene: 8. In germline, CDR1 is SGHTA, CDR2 FQGNSA. The CDR3 consists of 17 residues. DNA of the CDR3: TGTGCCAGCAGCTTTGCCGGGACAGGGGGTAGGGGAAACACCATATATTTT. This encodes CASSFAGTGGRGNTIYF.